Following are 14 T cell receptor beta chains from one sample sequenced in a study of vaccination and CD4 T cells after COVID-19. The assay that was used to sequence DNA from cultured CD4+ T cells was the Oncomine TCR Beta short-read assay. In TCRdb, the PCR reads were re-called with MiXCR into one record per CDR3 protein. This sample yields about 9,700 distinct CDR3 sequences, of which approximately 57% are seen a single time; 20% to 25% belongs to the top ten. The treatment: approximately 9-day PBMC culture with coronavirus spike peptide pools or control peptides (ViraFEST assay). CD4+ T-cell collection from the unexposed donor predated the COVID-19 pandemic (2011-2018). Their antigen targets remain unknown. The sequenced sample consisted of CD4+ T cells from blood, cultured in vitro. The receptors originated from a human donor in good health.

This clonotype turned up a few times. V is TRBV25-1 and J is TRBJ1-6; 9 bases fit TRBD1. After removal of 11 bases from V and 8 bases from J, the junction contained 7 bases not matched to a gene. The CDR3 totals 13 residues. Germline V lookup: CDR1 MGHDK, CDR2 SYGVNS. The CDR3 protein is CAGGTGLDSPLHF. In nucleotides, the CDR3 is TGTGCCGGAGGGACAGGGTTGGATTCACCCCTCCACTTT.

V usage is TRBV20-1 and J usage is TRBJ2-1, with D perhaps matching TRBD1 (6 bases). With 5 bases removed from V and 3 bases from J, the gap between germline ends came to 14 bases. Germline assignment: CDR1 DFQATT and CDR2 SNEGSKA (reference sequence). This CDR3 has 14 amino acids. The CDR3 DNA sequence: TGCAGTGCTCGAAGGGACACAAGCTACAATGAGCAGTTCTTC. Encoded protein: CSARRDTSYNEQFF.

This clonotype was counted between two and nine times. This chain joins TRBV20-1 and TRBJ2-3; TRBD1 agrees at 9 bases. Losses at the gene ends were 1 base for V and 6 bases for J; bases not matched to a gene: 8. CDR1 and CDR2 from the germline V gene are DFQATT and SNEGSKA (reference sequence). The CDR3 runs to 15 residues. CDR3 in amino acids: CSARVPGQGEDTQYF. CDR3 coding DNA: TGCAGTGCTAGAGTTCCGGGACAGGGTGAGGATACGCAGTATTTT.

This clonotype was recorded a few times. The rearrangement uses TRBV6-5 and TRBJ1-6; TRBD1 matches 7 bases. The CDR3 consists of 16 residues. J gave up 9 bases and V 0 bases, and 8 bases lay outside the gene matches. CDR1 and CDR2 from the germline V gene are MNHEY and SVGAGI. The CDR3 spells CASSYSGQVNVSPLHF. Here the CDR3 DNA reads TGTGCCAGCAGTTACTCAGGACAGGTTAATGTTTCACCCCTCCACTTT.

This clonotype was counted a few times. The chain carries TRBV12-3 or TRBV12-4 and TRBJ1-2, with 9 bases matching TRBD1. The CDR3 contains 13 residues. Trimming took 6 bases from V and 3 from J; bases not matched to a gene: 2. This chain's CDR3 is CASSRTGDYGYTF. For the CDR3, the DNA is TGTGCCAGCAGCAGGACAGGGGACTATGGCTACACCTTC.

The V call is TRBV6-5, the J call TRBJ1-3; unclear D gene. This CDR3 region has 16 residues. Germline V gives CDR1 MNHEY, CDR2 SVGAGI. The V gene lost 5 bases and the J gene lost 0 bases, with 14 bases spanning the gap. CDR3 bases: TGTGCCAGCAGTCCCTCGACGGCACGCTCTGGAAACACCATATATTTT. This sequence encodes CASSPSTARSGNTIYF.

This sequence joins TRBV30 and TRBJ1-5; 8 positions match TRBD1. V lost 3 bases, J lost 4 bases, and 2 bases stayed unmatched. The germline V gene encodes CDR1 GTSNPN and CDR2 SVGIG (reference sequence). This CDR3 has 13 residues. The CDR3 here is CAWSGQGNQPQHF. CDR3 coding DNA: TGTGCCTGGAGCGGACAGGGTAATCAGCCCCAGCATTTT. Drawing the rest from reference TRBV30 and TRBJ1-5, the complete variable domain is SQTIHQWPATLVQPVGSPLSLECTVEGTSNPNLYWYRQAAGRGLQLLFYSVGIGQISSEVPQNLSASRPQDRQFILSSKKLLLSDSGFYLCAWSGQGNQPQHFGDGTRLSIL.

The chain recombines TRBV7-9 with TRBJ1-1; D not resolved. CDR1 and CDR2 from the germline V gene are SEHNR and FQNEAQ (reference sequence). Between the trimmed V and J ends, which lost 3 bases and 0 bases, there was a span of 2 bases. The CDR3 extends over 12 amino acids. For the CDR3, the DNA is TGTGCCAGCAGCTTGTTGAACACTGAAGCTTTCTTT. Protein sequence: CASSLLNTEAFF.

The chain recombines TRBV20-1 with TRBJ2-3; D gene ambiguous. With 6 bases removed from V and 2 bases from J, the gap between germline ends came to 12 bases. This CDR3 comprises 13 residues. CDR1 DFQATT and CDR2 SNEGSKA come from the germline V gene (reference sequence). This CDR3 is CSALTVITDTQYF. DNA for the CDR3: TGCAGTGCCCTGACCGTGATCACAGATACGCAGTATTTT.

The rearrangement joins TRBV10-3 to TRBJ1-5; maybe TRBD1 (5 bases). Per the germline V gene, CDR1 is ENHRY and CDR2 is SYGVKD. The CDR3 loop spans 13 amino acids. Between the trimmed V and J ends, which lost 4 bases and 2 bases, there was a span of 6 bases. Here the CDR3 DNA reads TGTGCCATCAGTGGGGACGGCAATCAGCCCCAGCATTTT. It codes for CAISGDGNQPQHF.

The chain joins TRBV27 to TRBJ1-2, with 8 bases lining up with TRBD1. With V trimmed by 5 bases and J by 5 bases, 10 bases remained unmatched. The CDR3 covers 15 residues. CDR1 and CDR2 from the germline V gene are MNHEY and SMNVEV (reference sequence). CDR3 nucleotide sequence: TGTGCCAGCAGTACACCAGGGACAGGCTTATATGGCTACACCTTC. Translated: CASSTPGTGLYGYTF.

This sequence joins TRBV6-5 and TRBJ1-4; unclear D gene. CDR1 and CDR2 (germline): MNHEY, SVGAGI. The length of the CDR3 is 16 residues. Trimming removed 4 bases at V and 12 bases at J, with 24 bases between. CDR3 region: CASSWERPPQGRELFF. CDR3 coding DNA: TGTGCCAGCAGTTGGGAGCGTCCCCCCCAAGGTCGGGAACTGTTTTTT.

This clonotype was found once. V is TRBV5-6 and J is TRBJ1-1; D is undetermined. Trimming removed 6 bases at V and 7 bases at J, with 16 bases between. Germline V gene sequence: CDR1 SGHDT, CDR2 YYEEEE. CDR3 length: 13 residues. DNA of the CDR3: TGTGCCAGCACCCAATTCGTAAGAGGTGAAGCTTTCTTT. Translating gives CASTQFVRGEAFF.

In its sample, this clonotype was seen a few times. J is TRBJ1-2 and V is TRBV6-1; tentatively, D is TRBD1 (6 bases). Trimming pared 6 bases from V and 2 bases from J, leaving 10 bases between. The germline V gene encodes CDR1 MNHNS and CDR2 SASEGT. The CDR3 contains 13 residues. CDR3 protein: CASSPTGNYGYTF. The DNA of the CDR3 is TGTGCCAGCAGCCCGACAGGAAACTATGGCTACACCTTC.